This T cell receptor (beta chain) was sequenced in a study of prognosis after radiotherapy for stage I lung cancer. The CDR3 is 15 amino acids. CDR1 PRHDT and CDR2 FYEKMQ come from the germline V gene (reference sequence). About this clonotype: This sequence is one base from a far larger clone and is likely a read error.

It was by two-round multiplex PCR that TCR beta CDR3 was amplified from genomic DNA. The first PCR round targeted every TRBV and TRBJ gene with specific primers. TCRdb called the multiplex PCR reads again in MiXCR, with one record for every CDR3 protein. The sample lists 20,000 to 30,000 distinct CDR3 sequences, 40% occurring once. This sequence joins TRBV13 and TRBJ2-3, with 12 bases matching TRBD2. Sequenced material: PBMCs, taken before or after stereotactic body radiation therapy (not recorded which). This sequence was found in a donor at least 50 years old with non-small cell lung cancer. CDR3 region: CASSLGLAGTYTQYF. The CDR3 bases are TGCGCCAGCAGCTTGGGACTAGCGGGCACATATACGCAGTATTTT.